A single sample gave rise to the 10 T cell receptor beta chains below, sequenced in a study of blood T cells in healthy people across ages. Combining a sample-barcoded 5' primer with a J-beta primer mix, a second PCR ran for roughly 7 to 12 cycles. Each CDR3 protein gets one entry after TCRdb re-called the 5' RACE reads with MiXCR. The table shows fewer than 1.5 million distinct CDR3 sequences, with 40% to 50% occurring only once. The sample consisted of blood. These receptors were taken from a woman younger than 30 in good health.

The J gene is TRBJ1-2, the V gene TRBV3-1; 9 bases are a match to TRBD1. The CDR3 contains 16 residues. J gave up 8 bases and V 2 bases, and 12 bases lay outside the gene matches. CDR1 is LGHDT and CDR2 is YNNKEL in the germline V gene (reference sequence). The CDR3 protein is CASSQPTRTGEGGYTF. CDR3 DNA sequence: TGTGCCAGCAGCCAACCCACCAGGACAGGGGAAGGCGGCTACACCTTC.

The table lists this clonotype with a few counts. This rearrangement joins TRBV7-2 to TRBJ2-7, with 8 bases aligning to TRBD1. The CDR3 extends over 14 amino acids. V lost 5 bases and J lost 6; bases outside the gene matches: 9. Germline lookup yields CDR1 SGHTA and CDR2 FQGNSA. The CDR3 DNA sequence: TGTGCCAGCAGCACCCGACAGGGGTTTATCGAGCAGTACTTC. Its protein product is CASSTRQGFIEQYF.

This clonotype was seen at least ten times. CDR3 sequence: CASSYYSDTQYF. The DNA of the CDR3 is TGTGCCAGCAGCTATTATTCAGATACGCAGTATTTT. The gene calls are TRBV7-2 and TRBJ2-3; D is uncertain. CDR1 and CDR2 from the germline V gene are SGHTA and FQGNSA. The CDR3 loop spans 12 amino acids. Trimming removed 4 bases at V and 4 bases at J, with 6 bases between.

This clonotype was detected ten times or more. This chain joins TRBV3-1 and TRBJ2-1; 11 bases fit TRBD2. J lost 4 bases, V lost 2 bases, and 1 base had no gene match. The CDR3 is made up of 15 amino acids. The germline gives CDR1 LGHDT, CDR2 YNNKEL (reference sequence). CDR3 DNA sequence: TGTGCCAGCAGCCAAACTAGCGGGGGTTACAATGAGCAGTTCTTC. Amino acid sequence: CASSQTSGGYNEQFF.

This clonotype turned up a few times. The CDR3 is CASSSYRGGYEQYF. As DNA, the CDR3 is TGTGCCAGCAGTTCCTACAGGGGGGGGTACGAGCAGTACTTC. The chain uses TRBV27 and TRBJ2-7; tentative D call: TRBD1 (8 bases). Trimming took off 4 bases at V and 4 bases at J, with 14 bases between the two ends. This CDR3 region has 14 residues. Germline V gene lookup returns CDR1 MNHEY and CDR2 SMNVEV (reference sequence).

A note on this clonotype: This could be a read error, since a much larger clone is one nucleotide away. The chain combines TRBV12-3 or TRBV12-4 with TRBJ1-5; D is uncertain. This CDR3 has 13 amino acids. CDR3 loop: CASSLTANQPRHF. The DNA of the CDR3 is TGTGCCAGCAGTTTAACCGCCAATCAGCCCCGGCATTTT.

The rearrangement links TRBV20-1 to TRBJ1-1; possible D gene TRBD1, 6 bases. The V gene lost 5 bases and the J gene lost 6 bases, with 13 bases spanning the gap. Germline V gives CDR1 DFQATT, CDR2 SNEGSKA (reference sequence). The CDR3 runs 12 residues. The CDR3 loop is CSAAPGGPEAFF. As DNA, the CDR3 is TGCAGTGCTGCTCCCGGGGGCCCTGAAGCTTTCTTT.

The chain has TRBV11-2 and TRBJ2-7; a weak D match, TRBD1 (6 bases). The germline gives CDR1 SGHAT, CDR2 FQNNGV. The V end was cut by 1 base, the J end by 3 bases, with 10 bases between. This CDR3 has 14 amino acids. The CDR3 here is CASSLVRGVYEQYF. The DNA of the CDR3 is TGTGCCAGCAGCTTAGTCAGGGGCGTCTACGAGCAGTACTTC.

The J gene is TRBJ2-4, the V gene TRBV2; D is possibly TRBD1 or TRBD2 (5 bases each). The end of the DNA aligns better with TRBJ2-7, so the J call may be wrong. Per the germline V gene, CDR1 is SNHLY and CDR2 is FYNNEI. The CDR3 spans 13 residues. CDR3 protein: CASRPRGETEQYF. The CDR3 DNA reads as TGTGCCAGCAGGCCCCGAGGGGAGACCGAGCAGTACTTC.

This clonotype came up a few times. V gene TRBV7-8 combines with J gene TRBJ2-2; either TRBD1 or TRBD2 may supply D (5 bases each). Trimming removed 5 bases from V and 11 bases from J, with 12 bases in between. This CDR3 contains 12 residues. Germline CDR1 is SGHVS and CDR2 is FQNEAQ. The CDR3 nucleotides are TGTGCCAGCAGCCGGGACGGCGGAGAGCTGTTTTTT. Translated: CASSRDGGELFF.